This is a list of T cell receptor beta chains from one sample in a study of blood T cell repertoires in COVID-19. The table came from immunoSEQ multiplex PCR; TCRdb's copy has only in-frame clones and leaves some out. The data hold around 95,000 clones, with roughly 80% observed a single time. Material for sequencing was peripheral blood. The receptors shown here come from a man between 45 and 60 years old with active or convalescent COVID-19. CDR3s include the opening cysteine and the closing phenylalanine or tryptophan. The D gene is left open where the match is weak. Only part of the rows carry a size: once, few, many, or a class if the clone is expanded.

J,V,size,D,CDR3,DNA
TRBJ1-4,TRBV7-2,.,.,CASSSVGGWANEKLFF,TGTGCCAGCAGCTCCGTGGGGGGTTGGGCTAATGAAAAACTGTTTTTT
TRBJ2-7,TRBV6-5,.,TRBD2,CASKLSGIAYEQYF,TGTGCCAGCAAACTGAGCGGGATAGCCTACGAGCAGTACTTC
TRBJ2-7,TRBV6-2/TRBV6-3,.,TRBD2,CASSSGTSDPIYEQYF,TGTGCCAGCAGTTCGGGGACTAGCGACCCTATTTACGAGCAGTACTTC
TRBJ2-5,TRBV3-1/TRBV3-2,.,TRBD2,CASSQGTSVQETQYF,TGTGCCAGCAGCCAGGGGACTAGCGTACAAGAGACCCAGTACTTC
TRBJ1-1,TRBV7-3,once,TRBD1,CASSLTTGQGDTEAFF,TGTGCCAGCAGCTTAACGACCGGGCAGGGGGACACTGAAGCTTTCTTT
TRBJ2-3,TRBV10-2,.,TRBD1,CATLRTGTTDTQYF,TGCGCCACCCTTCGGACAGGGACTACAGATACGCAGTATTTT
TRBJ1-5,TRBV18,.,TRBD1,CASSPRGTGYQPQHF,TGTGCCAGCTCACCACGAGGGACAGGTTATCAGCCCCAGCATTTT
TRBJ2-7,TRBV7-9,once,.,CASSLIAADEQYF,TGTGCCAGCAGCTTAATCGCTGCGGACGAGCAGTACTTC
TRBJ2-3,TRBV10-3,.,TRBD2,CAVGPSGRADTQYF,TGTGCCGTGGGGCCTAGCGGGAGGGCAGATACGCAGTATTTT
TRBJ1-1,TRBV7-6,.,.,CASSLEVSLAAAEAFF,TGTGCCAGCAGCTTAGAAGTATCCCTGGCAGCGGCTGAAGCTTTCTTT
TRBJ2-7,TRBV24-1,.,TRBD1,CATGDRALGEQYF,TGTGCCACCGGGGACAGGGCTCTGGGGGAGCAGTACTTC
TRBJ1-2,TRBV29-1,.,.,CSVDRGPWGYTF,TGCAGCGTTGACAGGGGCCCTTGGGGCTACACCTTC